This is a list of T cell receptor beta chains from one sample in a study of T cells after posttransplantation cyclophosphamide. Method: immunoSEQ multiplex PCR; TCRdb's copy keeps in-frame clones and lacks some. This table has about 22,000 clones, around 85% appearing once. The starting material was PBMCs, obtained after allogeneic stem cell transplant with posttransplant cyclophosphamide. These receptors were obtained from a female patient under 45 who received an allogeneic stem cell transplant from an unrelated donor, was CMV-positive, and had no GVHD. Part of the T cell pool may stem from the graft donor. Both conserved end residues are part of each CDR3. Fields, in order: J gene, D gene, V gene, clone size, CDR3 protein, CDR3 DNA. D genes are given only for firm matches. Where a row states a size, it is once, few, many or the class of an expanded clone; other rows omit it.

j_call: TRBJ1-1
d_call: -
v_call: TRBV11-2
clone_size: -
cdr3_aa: CASSSPGVSEAFF
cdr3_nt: TGTGCCAGCAGCTCCCCAGGGGTGTCTGAAGCTTTCTTT

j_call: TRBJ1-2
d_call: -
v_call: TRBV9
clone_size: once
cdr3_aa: CASSVGLAGNVNYGYTF
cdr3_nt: TGTGCCAGCAGCGTAGGGCTGGCCGGGAACGTCAACTATGGCTACACCTTC

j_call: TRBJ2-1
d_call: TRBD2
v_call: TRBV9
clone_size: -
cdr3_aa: CASSVDGGSSYNEQFF
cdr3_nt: TGTGCCAGCAGCGTAGACGGGGGGAGCTCCTACAATGAGCAGTTCTTC

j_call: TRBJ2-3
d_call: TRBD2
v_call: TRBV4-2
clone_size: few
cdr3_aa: CASSQGTSGGEDTQYF
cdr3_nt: TGTGCCAGCAGCCAAGGGACTAGCGGGGGGGAGGATACGCAGTATTTT

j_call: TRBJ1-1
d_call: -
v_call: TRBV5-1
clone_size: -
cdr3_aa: CASSNDRIRFEAFF
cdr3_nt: TGCGCCAGCAGTAACGACAGGATCAGGTTTGAAGCTTTCTTT

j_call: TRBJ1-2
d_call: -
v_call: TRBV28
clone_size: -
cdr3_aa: CASSPPDSGYTF
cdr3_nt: TGTGCCAGCAGCCCCCCGGACTCTGGCTACACCTTC

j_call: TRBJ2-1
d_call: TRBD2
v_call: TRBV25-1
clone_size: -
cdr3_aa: CASRLAGSYNEQFF
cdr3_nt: TGTGCCAGCAGATTAGCGGGCTCGTACAATGAGCAGTTCTTC

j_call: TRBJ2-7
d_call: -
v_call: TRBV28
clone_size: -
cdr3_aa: CASRTARGIFSYEQYF
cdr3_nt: TGTGCCAGCCGCACTGCTCGGGGGATCTTCTCCTACGAGCAGTACTTC

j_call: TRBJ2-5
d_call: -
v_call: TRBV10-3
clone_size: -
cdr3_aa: CAINTLGSGETQYF
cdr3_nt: TGTGCCATCAATACTCTAGGTAGCGGAGAGACCCAGTACTTC

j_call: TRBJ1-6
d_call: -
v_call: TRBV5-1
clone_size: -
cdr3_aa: CASSPDSPYSPLHF
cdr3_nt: TGCGCCAGCAGCCCGGACAGTCCCTATTCACCCCTCCACTTT